One sample yielded the 16 T cell receptor beta chains listed below, sequenced in a study of shared clonotypes between healthy human individuals. Only in-frame clones appear in the TCRdb table, and some are missing; sequencing was by immunoSEQ multiplex PCR. Of about half a million clones in the sample, approximately 71% are singletons; the top ten hold about 12%. Input material: PBMCs. The source of these receptors is a middle-aged woman in good health. Some clones in this sample may be carry-over from other donors' samples.

The rearrangement uses TRBV7-2 and TRBJ2-1, with TRBD1 as a possible D gene (5 bases). Germline loops: CDR1 SGHTA, CDR2 FQGNSA. This CDR3 region has 13 residues. Trimming cost V 5 bases and J 5 bases, with 10 bases left between them. The CDR3 protein is CASSIDSDNEQFF. CDR3 DNA: TGTGCCAGCAGCATCGACAGTGACAATGAGCAGTTCTTC.

This clone was counted at least ten times. The chain recombines TRBV15 with TRBJ2-6, with D hard to call. V lost 5 bases and J lost 1, with 9 bases in between. Germline CDR1 and CDR2: LNHNV and YYDKDF (reference sequence). This CDR3 contains 15 residues. For the CDR3, the DNA is TGTGCCACCAGCCTAGAGAGTTCTGGGGCCAACGTCCTGACTTTC. Its translation: CATSLESSGANVLTF.

This clone was recorded only once. The chain uses TRBV30 and TRBJ2-7, with D perhaps TRBD2 (5 bases). V was pared by 0 bases and J by 6 bases, with 15 bases between. Germline V lookup: CDR1 GTSNPN, CDR2 SVGIG (reference sequence). The CDR3 is made up of 14 amino acids. The CDR3 is CAWSVPPGFIEQYF. Written as DNA, the CDR3 is TGTGCCTGGAGTGTACCCCCGGGGTTTATCGAGCAGTACTTC.

The rearrangement uses TRBV5-1 and TRBJ2-1; 7 bases agree with TRBD2. This CDR3 is built from 15 residues. The germline V gene has CDR1 SGHRS and CDR2 YFSETQ. V gave up 2 bases and J gave up 7 bases; unmatched junction bases: 9. This chain's CDR3 is CASSFSGPERNEQFF. Written as DNA, the CDR3 is TGCGCCAGCAGCTTTAGCGGGCCCGAGAGAAATGAGCAGTTCTTC.

A note on this clone: This specimen includes other DNA sequences encoding the same CDR3. Here the CDR3 reads CSVDRDYGYTF. The CDR3 region has the DNA TGCAGCGTTGACAGGGACTATGGCTACACCTTC. The gene calls are TRBV29-1 and TRBJ1-2, with a weak D call TRBD1 (5 bases). Trimming shortened V by 3 bases and J by 3 bases, and 5 bases separated the two germline ends. CDR3 length equals 11 residues. CDR1 is SQVTM, CDR2 ANQGSEA, per germline.

V gene TRBV18 combines with J gene TRBJ2-1, with 11 nucleotides matching TRBD1. The CDR3 totals 14 residues. Germline V gives CDR1 KGHSH, CDR2 LQKENI. J lost 6 bases, V lost 7 bases, and 5 bases had no gene match. The CDR3 DNA follows: TGTGCCAGCTGGAGAGGACAGGGGGCCAATGAGCAGTTCTTC. It encodes CASWRGQGANEQFF.

The V call is TRBV7-2, the J call TRBJ1-2; 7 bases fit TRBD1. This CDR3 spans 15 amino acids. Losses at the gene ends were 5 bases for V and 0 bases for J; bases not matched to a gene: 6. CDR1 is SGHTA and CDR2 is FQGNSA in the germline V gene. Here the CDR3 DNA reads TGTGCCAGCAGCCCGGACAGGCCACCTAACTATGGCTACACCTTC. Translating it yields CASSPDRPPNYGYTF. The variable domain in full, with the rest retrieved from reference TRBV7-2 and TRBJ1-2, is GAGVSQSPSNKVTEKGKDVELRCDPISGHTALYWYRQSLGQGLEFLIYFQGNSAPDKSGLPSDRFSAERTGGSVSTLTIQRTQQEDSAVYLCASSPDRPPNYGYTFGSGTRLTVV.

This chain connects TRBV2 to TRBJ2-7; 12 bases line up with TRBD1. Germline V gene sequence: CDR1 SNHLY, CDR2 FYNNEI. V dropped 7 bases and J dropped 3; count of bases not matched to a gene: 7. The CDR3 sequence is 15 residues long. The CDR3 loop reads CASKIGTGGVYEQYF. CDR3 coding DNA: TGTGCCAGCAAAATCGGGACAGGGGGCGTCTACGAGCAGTACTTC. The variable domain in full, with the rest retrieved from reference TRBV2 and TRBJ2-7, is EPEVTQTPSHQVTQMGQEVILRCVPISNHLYFYWYRQILGQKVEFLVSFYNNEISEKSEIFDDQFSVERPDGSNFTLKIRSTKLEDSAMYFCASKIGTGGVYEQYFGPGTRLTVT.

The table lists this clone with a count of one. This rearrangement joins TRBV5-6 to TRBJ2-7; D remains ambiguous. Germline CDR1 reads SGHDT; CDR2 reads YYEEEE. V was cut by 1 base and J by 6 bases, with 17 bases left in between. The CDR3 has 15 amino acids. CDR3 sequence: CASSLSSRQLTEQYF. As DNA, the CDR3 is TGTGCCAGCAGCTTGTCTTCGAGACAACTAACCGAGCAGTACTTC. Full variable domain (missing parts from reference TRBV5-6 and TRBJ2-7): DAGVTQSPTHLIKTRGQQVTLRCSPKSGHDTVSWYQQALGQGPQFIFQYYEEEERQRGNFPDRFSGHQFPNYSSELNVNALLLGDSALYLCASSLSSRQLTEQYFGPGTRLTVT.

The CDR3 spells CASSYSTGFAYNEQFF. CDR3 sequence (DNA): TGTGCCAGCAGTTACTCCACAGGGTTCGCCTACAATGAGCAGTTCTTC. This rearrangement joins TRBV6-5 to TRBJ2-1; possible D gene TRBD1, 6 bases. Germline lookup yields CDR1 MNHEY and CDR2 SVGAGI. The CDR3 runs 16 residues. Trimming cost V 0 bases and J 2 bases, with 11 bases left between them.

This sequence joins TRBV5-4 and TRBJ2-7, with 12 bases that match TRBD2. Germline V gene lookup returns CDR1 SGHNT and CDR2 YYREEE (reference sequence). The CDR3 length is 19 residues. V lost 3 bases, J lost 5 bases, and 18 bases stayed unmatched. Here the CDR3 DNA reads TGTGCCAGCAGCTGGAGGACTAGCGGGATCAGGAGGCCCCTTGACGAGCAGTACTTC. Its translation is CASSWRTSGIRRPLDEQYF.

The chain couples TRBV7-8 to TRBJ2-5; D not resolved. Germline CDR1 is SGHVS and CDR2 is FQNEAQ. The CDR3 has 14 residues. The V and J ends lost 6 bases and 1 base respectively, with 12 bases between them. The CDR3 DNA is TGTGCCAGCAGACCTACAGCCCCCCAAGAGACCCAGTACTTC. Its translation is CASRPTAPQETQYF. Together with reference TRBV7-8 and TRBJ2-5, the CDR3 gives the full variable domain: GAGVSQSPRYKVAKRGQDVALRCDPISGHVSLFWYQQALGQGPEFLTYFQNEAQLDKSGLPSDRFFAERPEGSVSTLKIQRTQQEDSAVYLCASRPTAPQETQYFGPGTRLLVL.

This clone occurred a few times. The chain employs TRBV11-1 and TRBJ2-3; TRBD2 aligns across 8 bases. CDR1 is SGHAT, CDR2 FQDESV, per germline (reference sequence). The trim removed 3 bases at V and 3 bases at J, leaving 8 bases unmatched. The CDR3 is made up of 16 amino acids. CDR3 sequence reads: CASSFMGAGATDTQYF. The CDR3 region has the DNA TGTGCCAGCAGCTTCATGGGAGCGGGAGCTACAGATACGCAGTATTTT. The variable domain in full, with the rest retrieved from reference TRBV11-1 and TRBJ2-3, is EAEVAQSPRYKITEKSQAVAFWCDPISGHATLYWYRQILGQGPELLVQFQDESVVDDSQLPKDRFSAERLKGVDSTLKIQPAELGDSAMYLCASSFMGAGATDTQYFGPGTRLTVL.

This clone has only a few counts. The gene calls are TRBV2 and TRBJ2-4; 8 bases map to TRBD1. Germline V gene sequence: CDR1 SNHLY, CDR2 FYNNEI. CDR3 length: 14 residues. V shed 6 bases, J shed 6 bases, and the junction held 7 bases outside the gene matches. The CDR3 loop is CASRNSGQGNIQYF. DNA of the CDR3: TGTGCCAGCAGAAATAGTGGACAGGGAAACATTCAGTACTTC. Together with reference TRBV2 and TRBJ2-4, the CDR3 gives the full variable domain: EPEVTQTPSHQVTQMGQEVILRCVPISNHLYFYWYRQILGQKVEFLVSFYNNEISEKSEIFDDQFSVERPDGSNFTLKIRSTKLEDSAMYFCASRNSGQGNIQYFGAGTRLSVL.

This chain connects TRBV29-1 to TRBJ2-7, with TRBD1 identical over 8 bases. Germline V CDR1 and CDR2: SQVTM, ANQGSEA. The V gene end was trimmed by 6 bases and the J gene end by 3 bases; junction bases not matched to a gene: 13. The CDR3 spans 15 residues. The CDR3 loop is CSVDWWTGSRYEQYF. The CDR3 DNA sequence: TGCAGCGTGGATTGGTGGACAGGGTCCCGCTACGAGCAGTACTTC.

This sequence joins TRBV7-3 and TRBJ2-1; no clear D. This CDR3 is built from 13 residues. Germline CDR1 reads SGHTA; CDR2 reads FQGTGA. V lost 7 bases, J lost 9 bases, and 16 bases lay in between. The CDR3: CASTAPGETEQFF. DNA of the CDR3: TGTGCCAGCACCGCCCCAGGAGAGACTGAGCAGTTCTTC.